This TCR beta chain was obtained from a study of blood T cell repertoires in COVID-19. V dropped 5 bases and J dropped 8 bases, with 9 bases sitting between them. Germline V gene lookup returns CDR1 SEHNR and CDR2 FQNEAQ (reference sequence). CDR3 length equals 11 residues. The data were produced by immunoSEQ multiplex PCR, yet TCRdb's version contains in-frame clones alone and is incomplete. The data show approximately 26,000 clones, around 90% seen once. The chain links TRBV7-9 to TRBJ1-1, with D possibly being TRBD1 (5 bases). The clonotype was recovered from a man in his 70s with active COVID-19. What was sequenced was peripheral blood. The CDR3 is CASSLRQEAFF. The CDR3 nucleotides read TGTGCCAGCAGCCTCCGACAGGAAGCTTTCTTT. The full variable domain, completed using reference TRBV7-9 and TRBJ1-1, is DTGVSQNPRHKITKRGQNVTFRCDPISEHNRLYWYRQTLGQGPEFLTYFQNEAQLEKSRLLSDRFSAERPKGSFSTLEIQRTEQGDSAMYLCASSLRQEAFFGQGTRLTVV.